This T cell receptor (beta chain) originates from a study of glioma-infiltrating T cells after dendritic cell vaccination. Amplification used 60 V beta primers and 13 J beta primers. Assay: immunoSEQ multiplex PCR; the TCRdb copy retains only in-frame clones and omits some. Of about 73,000 clones listed, about four fifths are singletons. Germline lookup yields CDR1 SGHTA and CDR2 FQGNSA. CDR3 length equals 18 residues. Unmatched junction bases numbered 2, after V lost 0 bases and J lost 0 bases. This chain uses TRBV7-2 with TRBJ2-6, with 10 positions matching TRBD1. Sequencing was performed on blood, taken before dendritic cell vaccination. The TCR originated in a human donor with glioblastoma. CDR3 in amino acids: CASSLAGQGSSGANVLTF. The DNA for the CDR3 is TGTGCCAGCAGCTTAGCGGGACAGGGGAGCTCTGGGGCCAACGTCCTGACTTTC.